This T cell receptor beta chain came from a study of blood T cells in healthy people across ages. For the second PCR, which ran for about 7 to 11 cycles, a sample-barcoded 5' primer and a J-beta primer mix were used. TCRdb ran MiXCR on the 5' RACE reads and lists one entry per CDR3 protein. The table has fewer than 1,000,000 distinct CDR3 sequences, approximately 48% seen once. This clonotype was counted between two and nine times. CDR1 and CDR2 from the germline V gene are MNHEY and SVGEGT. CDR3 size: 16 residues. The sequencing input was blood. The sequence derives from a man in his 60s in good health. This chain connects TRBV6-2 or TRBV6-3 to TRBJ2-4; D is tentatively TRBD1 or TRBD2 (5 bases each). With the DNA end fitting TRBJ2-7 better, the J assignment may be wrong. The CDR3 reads CASSYLLRDGTYEQYF. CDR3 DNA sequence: TGTGCCAGCAGTTACTTGTTACGGGACGGGACCTACGAGCAGTACTTC.